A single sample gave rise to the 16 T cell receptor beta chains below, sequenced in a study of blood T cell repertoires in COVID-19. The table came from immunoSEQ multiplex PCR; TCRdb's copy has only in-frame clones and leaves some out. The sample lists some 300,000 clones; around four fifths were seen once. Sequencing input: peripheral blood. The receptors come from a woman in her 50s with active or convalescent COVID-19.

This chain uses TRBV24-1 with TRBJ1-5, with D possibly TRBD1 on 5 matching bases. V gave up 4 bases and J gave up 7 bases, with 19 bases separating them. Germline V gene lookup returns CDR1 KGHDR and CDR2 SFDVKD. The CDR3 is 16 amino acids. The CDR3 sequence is CATSEEVRGIRQPQHF. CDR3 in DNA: TGTGCCACCAGTGAGGAGGTGCGGGGCATCAGGCAGCCCCAGCATTTT.

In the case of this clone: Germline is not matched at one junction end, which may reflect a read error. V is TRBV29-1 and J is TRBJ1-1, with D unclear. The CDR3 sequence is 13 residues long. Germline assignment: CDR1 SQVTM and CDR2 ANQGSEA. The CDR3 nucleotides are TGCAGCGTCGAAGGGCTCTTAAACACTGAAGCTTTCTTT. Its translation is CSVEGLLNTEAFF. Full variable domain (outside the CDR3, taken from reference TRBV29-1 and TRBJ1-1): SAVISQKPSRDICQRGTSLTIQCQVDSQVTMMFWYRQQPGQSLTLIATANQGSEATYESGFVIDKFPISRPNLTFSTLTVSNMSPEDSSIYLCSVEGLLNTEAFFGQGTRLTVV.

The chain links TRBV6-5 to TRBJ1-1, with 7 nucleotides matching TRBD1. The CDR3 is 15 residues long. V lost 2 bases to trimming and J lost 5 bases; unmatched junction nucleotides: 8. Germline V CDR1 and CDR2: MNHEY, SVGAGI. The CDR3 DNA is TGTGCCAGCAGTTACCGCCTCCAGGGGGGAACTGAAGCTTTCTTT. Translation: CASSYRLQGGTEAFF.

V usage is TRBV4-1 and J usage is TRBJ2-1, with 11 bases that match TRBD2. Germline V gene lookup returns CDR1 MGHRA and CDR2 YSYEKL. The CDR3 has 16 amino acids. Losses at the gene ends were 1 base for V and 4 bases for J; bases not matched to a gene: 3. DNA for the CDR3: TGCGCCAGCAGCCAAGGAACTAGCGGGGGTTACAATGAGCAGTTCTTC. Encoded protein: CASSQGTSGGYNEQFF.

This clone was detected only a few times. The CDR3 DNA reads as TGTGCCAGCAGCCCGGTCGCGGGCAGCTCCTACAATGAGCAGTTCTTC. Translating gives CASSPVAGSSYNEQFF. This chain uses TRBV5-4 with TRBJ2-1; D is perhaps TRBD2 (5 bases). The V and J ends lost 4 bases and 0 bases respectively, with 14 bases between them. This CDR3 is 16 amino acids long. Germline V gene lookup returns CDR1 SGHNT and CDR2 YYREEE (reference sequence).

In DNA form, the CDR3 reads TGTGCCAGCAGTGTAACCGGGACAGGGGGCCCTCATCACCAGAATGAGCAGTTCTTC. It encodes CASSVTGTGGPHHQNEQFF. The chain joins TRBV6-4 to TRBJ2-1; 12 nucleotides line up with TRBD1. The germline V gene encodes CDR1 MRHNA and CDR2 SNTAGT. Trimming at V came to 4 bases and at J to 7 bases, leaving 17 bases not matched to a gene. This CDR3 has 19 residues.

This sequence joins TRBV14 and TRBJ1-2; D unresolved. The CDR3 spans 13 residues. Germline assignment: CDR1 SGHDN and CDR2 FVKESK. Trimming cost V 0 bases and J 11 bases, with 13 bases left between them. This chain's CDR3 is CASSQDRARKYTF. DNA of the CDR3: TGTGCCAGCAGCCAAGATCGCGCCCGCAAATACACCTTC. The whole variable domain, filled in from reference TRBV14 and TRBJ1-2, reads EAGVTQFPSHSVIEKGQTVTLRCDPISGHDNLYWYRRVMGKEIKFLLHFVKESKQDESGMPNNRFLAERTGGTYSTLKVQPAELEDSGVYFCASSQDRARKYTFGSGTRLTVV.

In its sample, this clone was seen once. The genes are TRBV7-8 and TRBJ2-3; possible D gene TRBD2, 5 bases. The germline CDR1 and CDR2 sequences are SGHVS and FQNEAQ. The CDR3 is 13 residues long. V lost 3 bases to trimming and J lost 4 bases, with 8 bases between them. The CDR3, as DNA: TGTGCCAGCAGCTTTACCGGGGCAGATACGCAGTATTTT. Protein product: CASSFTGADTQYF.

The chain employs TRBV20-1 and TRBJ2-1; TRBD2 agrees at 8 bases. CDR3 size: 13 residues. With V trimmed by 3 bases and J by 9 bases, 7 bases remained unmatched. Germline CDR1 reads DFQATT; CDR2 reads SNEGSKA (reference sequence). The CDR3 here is CSASPGRATEQFF. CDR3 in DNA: TGCAGTGCTAGTCCCGGGAGGGCCACTGAGCAGTTCTTC.

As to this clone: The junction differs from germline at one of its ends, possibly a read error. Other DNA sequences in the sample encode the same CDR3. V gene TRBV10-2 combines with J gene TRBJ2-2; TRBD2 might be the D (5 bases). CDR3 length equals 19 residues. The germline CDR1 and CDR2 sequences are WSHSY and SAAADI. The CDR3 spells CASSEGSLGQRMNTGELFF. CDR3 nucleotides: TGCGCCAGCAGTGAAGGTTCTCTAGGCCAGCGTATGAACACCGGGGAGCTGTTTTTC.

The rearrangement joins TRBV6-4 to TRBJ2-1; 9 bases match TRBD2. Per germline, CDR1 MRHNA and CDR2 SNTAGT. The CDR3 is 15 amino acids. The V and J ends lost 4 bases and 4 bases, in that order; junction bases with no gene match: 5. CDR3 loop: CASSGGTSGYNEQFF. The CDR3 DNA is TGTGCCAGCAGTGGCGGAACTAGCGGGTACAATGAGCAGTTCTTC.

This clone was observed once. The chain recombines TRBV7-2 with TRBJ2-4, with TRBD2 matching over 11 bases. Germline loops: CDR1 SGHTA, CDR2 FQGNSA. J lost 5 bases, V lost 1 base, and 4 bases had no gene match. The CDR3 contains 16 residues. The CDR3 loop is CASSLGLAGGQNIQYF. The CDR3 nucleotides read TGTGCCAGCAGCTTAGGGCTAGCGGGAGGCCAAAACATTCAGTACTTC.

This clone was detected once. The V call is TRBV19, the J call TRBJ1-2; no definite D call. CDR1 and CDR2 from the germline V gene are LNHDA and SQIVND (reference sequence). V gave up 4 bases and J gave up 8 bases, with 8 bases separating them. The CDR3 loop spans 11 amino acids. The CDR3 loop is CASSKEEGYTF. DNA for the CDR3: TGTGCCAGTAGTAAGGAGGAAGGCTACACCTTC.

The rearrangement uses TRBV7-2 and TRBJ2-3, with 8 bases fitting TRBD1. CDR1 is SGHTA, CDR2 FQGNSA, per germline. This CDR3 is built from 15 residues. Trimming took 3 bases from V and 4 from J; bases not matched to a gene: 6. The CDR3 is CASSLDRVFSDTQYF. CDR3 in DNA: TGTGCCAGCAGCTTGGACAGGGTCTTCTCAGATACGCAGTATTTT.

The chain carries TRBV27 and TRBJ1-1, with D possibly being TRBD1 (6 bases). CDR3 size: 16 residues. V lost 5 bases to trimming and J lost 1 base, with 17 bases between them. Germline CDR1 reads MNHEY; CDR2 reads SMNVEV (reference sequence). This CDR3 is CASSPLTGTQNTEAFF. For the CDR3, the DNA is TGTGCCAGCAGTCCTCTAACAGGGACACAGAACACTGAAGCTTTCTTT.

CDR3 nucleotides: TGTGCCAGCAGCTTAGTGGGGGGACAGGGCGATCAGCCCCAGCATTTT. Its translation: CASSLVGGQGDQPQHF. The chain joins TRBV7-9 to TRBJ1-5, with 9 nucleotides matching TRBD1. CDR3 length equals 16 residues. In germline, CDR1 is SEHNR, CDR2 FQNEAQ (reference sequence). J was trimmed by 5 bases and V by 1 base; bases with no gene match: 6.